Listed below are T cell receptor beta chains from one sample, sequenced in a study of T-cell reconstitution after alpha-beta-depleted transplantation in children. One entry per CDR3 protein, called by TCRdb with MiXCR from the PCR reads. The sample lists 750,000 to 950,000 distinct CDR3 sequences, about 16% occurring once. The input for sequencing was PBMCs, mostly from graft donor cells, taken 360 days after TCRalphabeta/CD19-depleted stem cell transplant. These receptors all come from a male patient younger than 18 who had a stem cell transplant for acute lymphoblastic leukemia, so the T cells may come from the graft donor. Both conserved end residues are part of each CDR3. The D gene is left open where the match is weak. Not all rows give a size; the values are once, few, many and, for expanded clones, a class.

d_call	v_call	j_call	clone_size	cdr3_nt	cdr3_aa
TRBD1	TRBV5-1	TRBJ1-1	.	TGCGCCAGCAGCCAGAAATACCGGGACAGGAGAATTGAAGCTTTCTTT	CASSQKYRDRRIEAFF
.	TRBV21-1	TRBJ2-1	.	TGTGCCAGCAGCAAAGCGCTTTGGGGTCGGTGCTGCTACAATGAGCAGTTCTTC	CASSKALWGRCCYNEQFF
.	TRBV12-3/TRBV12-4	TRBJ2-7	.	TGTGCCAGCAGTCGACGGGACTTCTCCTACGAGCAGTACTTC	CASSRRDFSYEQYF
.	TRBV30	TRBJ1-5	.	TGTGCCTGGAGTGTGTTGGGGACGGGTAATCAGCCCCAGCATTTT	CAWSVLGTGNQPQHF
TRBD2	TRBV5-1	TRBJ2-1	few	TGCGCCAGCAGCCCGAGACTAGCGGGAGGTTTTGAGCAGTTCTTC	CASSPRLAGGFEQFF
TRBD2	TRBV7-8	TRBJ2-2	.	TGTGCCAGCAGCTTAGTAGGTCTAGCGGGAGTGGCCGGGGAGCTGTTTTTT	CASSLVGLAGVAGELFF
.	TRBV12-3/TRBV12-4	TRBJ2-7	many	TGTGCCAGCAGTTTCGGTGTCAGGGCTTACGAGCAGTACTTC	CASSFGVRAYEQYF
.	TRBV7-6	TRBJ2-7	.	TGTGCCAGCAGCCCCGCCTGGGGCCTCCCCTACGAGCAGTACTTC	CASSPAWGLPYEQYF
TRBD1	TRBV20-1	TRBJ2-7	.	TGCAGTGCTAGGGCCGGGACAGCCTACGAGCAGTACTTC	CSARAGTAYEQYF
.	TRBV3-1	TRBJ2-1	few	TGTGCCAGCAGCCAAAGGATTTATGAGCAGTTCTTC	CASSQRIYEQFF